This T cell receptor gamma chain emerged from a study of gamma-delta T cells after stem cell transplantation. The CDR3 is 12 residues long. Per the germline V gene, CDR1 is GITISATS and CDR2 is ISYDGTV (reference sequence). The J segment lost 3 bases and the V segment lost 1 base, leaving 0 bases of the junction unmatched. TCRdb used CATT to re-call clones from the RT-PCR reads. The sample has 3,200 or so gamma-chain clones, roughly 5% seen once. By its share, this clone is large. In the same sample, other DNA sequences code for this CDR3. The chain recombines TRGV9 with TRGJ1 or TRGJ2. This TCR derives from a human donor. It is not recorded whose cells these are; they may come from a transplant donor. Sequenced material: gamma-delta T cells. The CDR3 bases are TGTGCCTTGTGGGAGGTTTATTATAAGAAACTCTTT. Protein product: CALWEVYYKKLF.